The T cell receptor beta chain described here comes from a study of T-cell reconstitution after alpha-beta-depleted transplantation in children. The CDR3 has 18 amino acids. The germline V and J ends were trimmed by 2 bases and 5 bases, with 25 bases remaining between them. In germline, CDR1 is SQVTM, CDR2 ANQGSEA. The table lists this clonotype with a few counts. Unique molecular identifiers were incorporated when the TCRbeta library was constructed. TCRdb passed the PCR reads through MiXCR, listing each CDR3 protein once. Here the sample spans roughly 500,000 distinct CDR3 sequences, about 33% being singletons.

The clonotype was recovered from a human donor who donated a stem cell graft to a child with aplastic anemia. The chain joins TRBV29-1 to TRBJ2-1, with D perhaps TRBD1 (5 bases). The material was PBMCs from the stem cell graft donor, obtained from the stem cell graft. The CDR3 region is CSVESGSRAVSVDNEQFF. The DNA for the CDR3 is TGCAGCGTTGAATCAGGGTCTAGGGCGGTGTCGGTCGACAATGAGCAGTTCTTC.